The present entry profiles one T cell receptor beta chain with its context. Its specificity is unknown. Researchers took blood at baseline, on cycle 4 day 1, and on cycle 7 day 1. The source of the sample is a study of OX40 agonist ivuxolimab in advanced cancers. Study details: Hepatocellular carcinoma, melanoma, renal cell or head and neck cancer affected the dose-escalation patients.

Study results and limitations: The study observed clonal expansion of CD4+ and CD8+ blood T cells by week 6 at 0.1 to 3.0 mg/kg.

V lost 6 bases, J lost 0 bases, and 9 bases lay in between. The CDR3 totals 15 residues. Germline lookup yields CDR1 LNHDA and CDR2 SQIVND (reference sequence). The method was immunoSEQ multiplex PCR; TCRdb's version includes in-frame clones alone and lacks a portion of them. Here the sample spans tens of thousands of clones, about 82% being singletons. The chain is built from TRBV19 and TRBJ1-6; unclear D gene. Sequencing used CD4+ or CD8+ T cells sorted from blood, obtained in a trial of the OX40 agonist ivuxolimab. The clonotype originates from an adult with an advanced solid tumor such as melanoma, head and neck, liver or kidney cancer. CDR3 sequence reads: CASSKGSSYNSPLHF. CDR3 nucleotide sequence: TGTGCCAGTAGCAAAGGGAGCTCCTATAATTCACCCCTCCACTTT.